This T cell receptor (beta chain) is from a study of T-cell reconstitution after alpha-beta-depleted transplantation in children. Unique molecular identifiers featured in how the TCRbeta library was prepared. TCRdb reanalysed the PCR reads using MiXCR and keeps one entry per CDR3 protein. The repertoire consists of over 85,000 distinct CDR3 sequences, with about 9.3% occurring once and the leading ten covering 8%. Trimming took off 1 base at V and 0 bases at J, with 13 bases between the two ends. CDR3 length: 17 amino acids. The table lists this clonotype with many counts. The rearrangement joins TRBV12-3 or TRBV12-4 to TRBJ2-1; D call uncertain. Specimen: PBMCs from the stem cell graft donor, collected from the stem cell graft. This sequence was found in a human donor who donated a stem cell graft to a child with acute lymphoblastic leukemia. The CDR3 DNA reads TGTGCCAGCAGTTTAGAGGGCCATACCAGCTCCTACAATGAGCAGTTCTTC. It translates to CASSLEGHTSSYNEQFF.